Listed here is a single TCR beta chain. Unmatched junction bases numbered 6, after V lost 8 bases and J lost 10 bases. Germline V lookup: CDR1 SNHLY, CDR2 FYNNEI. The CDR3 length is 14 residues. This sample is part of a study of blood T cell repertoires in COVID-19. Method: immunoSEQ multiplex PCR; TCRdb's copy keeps in-frame clones and lacks some. The table shows some 250,000 clones, with over 70% occurring only once. This TCR came from a woman older than 75 with acute or convalescent COVID-19. V gene TRBV2 combines with J gene TRBJ1-6, with TRBD1 matching 12 bases. The sequenced material came from peripheral blood. The CDR3: CASGGTGGWSPLHF. CDR3 in DNA: TGTGCCAGCGGGGGGACAGGGGGCTGGTCACCCCTCCACTTT.